Shown below are 32 T cell receptor beta chains from a single sample sequenced in a study of CD4+ T cells in melanoma. Clones were read by immunoSEQ multiplex PCR, and TCRdb kept only the in-frame ones, dropping some. In the table there are roughly 140,000 clones, around 90% of which are singletons. Every receptor here comes from a human donor with melanoma.

The chain is built from TRBV18 and TRBJ1-6, with 7 bases aligning to TRBD1. J was trimmed by 10 bases and V by 2 bases; bases with no gene match: 8. In germline, CDR1 is KGHSH, CDR2 LQKENI. This CDR3 is 15 amino acids long. In DNA, the CDR3 is TGTGCCAGCTCACCAGGAACAGGGGACTACTCACCCCTCCACTTT. Encoded protein: CASSPGTGDYSPLHF.

The rearrangement joins TRBV7-9 to TRBJ2-5; no firm D call. This CDR3 has 13 residues. Trimming stripped 1 base from V and 4 bases from J, with 7 bases between. Germline assignment: CDR1 SEHNR and CDR2 FQNEAQ (reference sequence). CDR3 loop: CASSLGPIETQYF. DNA of the CDR3: TGTGCCAGCAGCTTAGGCCCGATAGAGACCCAGTACTTC.

The gene calls are TRBV5-4 and TRBJ1-2, with TRBD1 as a possible D gene (6 bases). Germline assignment: CDR1 SGHNT and CDR2 YYREEE (reference sequence). The CDR3 is 13 residues long. V lost 6 bases, J lost 4 bases, and 13 bases lay in between. The CDR3 DNA reads TGTGCCAGCACCCAGGGGTTAGGCTATGGCTACACCTTC. Protein product: CASTQGLGYGYTF. The variable domain in full, completed from reference TRBV5-4 and TRBJ1-2, reads ETGVTQSPTHLIKTRGQQVTLRCSSQSGHNTVSWYQQALGQGPQFIFQYYREEENGRGNFPPRFSGLQFPNYSSELNVNALELDDSALYLCASTQGLGYGYTFGSGTRLTVV.

This clone showed up just once. The sample carries other DNA sequences with the same CDR3. The chain uses TRBV5-1 and TRBJ2-5; unclear D gene. Deletions cut 4 bases from V and 1 base from J, with 8 bases between. The CDR3 contains 13 residues. CDR1 SGHRS and CDR2 YFSETQ come from the germline V gene. The CDR3 sequence: CASSPSPQETQYF. In DNA, the CDR3 is TGCGCCAGCAGCCCGAGCCCCCAAGAGACCCAGTACTTC.

The table lists this clone with a count of one. As DNA, the CDR3 is TGTGCCAGCAGCCACGGACAGGTTTATGGCTACACCTTC. Translating gives CASSHGQVYGYTF. This chain links TRBV5-8 with TRBJ1-2, with 7 bases identical to TRBD1. Germline V gene lookup returns CDR1 SGHTS and CDR2 YDEGEE. With V trimmed by 4 bases and J by 5 bases, 5 bases remained unmatched. This CDR3 has 13 residues.

The chain recombines TRBV19 with TRBJ2-5; 7 bases are shared with TRBD2. The CDR3 runs to 15 residues. The germline V gene has CDR1 LNHDA and CDR2 SQIVND (reference sequence). V was pared by 5 bases and J by 5 bases, with 11 bases of the junction left unmatched. CDR3 nucleotide sequence: TGTGCCAGTAGTCGTTTACTAGCGAGTGCGGAGACCCAGTACTTC. Its protein is CASSRLLASAETQYF.

A word on this clone: The identical CDR3 is also encoded by other nucleotide sequences in the sample. J is TRBJ2-3 and V is TRBV18; D remains unclear. V gave up 2 bases and J gave up 1 base, with 7 bases separating them. The CDR3 is 14 amino acids. From germline, CDR1 is KGHSH and CDR2 LQKENI. CDR3 loop: CASSPRTGTDTQYF. The CDR3 nucleotides read TGTGCCAGCTCACCAAGGACCGGCACAGATACGCAGTATTTT.

The rearrangement links TRBV19 to TRBJ1-2; D call uncertain. Trimming pared 3 bases from V and 6 bases from J, leaving 11 bases between. Germline CDR1 LNHDA, CDR2 SQIVND (reference sequence). CDR3 length equals 13 residues. The CDR3 DNA sequence: TGTGCCAGTAGTATCCTAGTCGGGAATGGCTACACCTTC. It yields the protein CASSILVGNGYTF.

This rearrangement joins TRBV18 to TRBJ2-1; 7 positions match TRBD2. The CDR3 totals 13 residues. The V gene's germline CDR1 is KGHSH and CDR2 LQKENI. V dropped 8 bases and J dropped 5; count of bases not matched to a gene: 6. This chain's CDR3 is CASRRLADNEQFF. In DNA form, the CDR3 reads TGTGCCAGCCGCCGACTAGCCGACAATGAGCAGTTCTTC.

The rearrangement uses TRBV15 and TRBJ2-2; no definite D call. Germline values: CDR1 LNHNV, CDR2 YYDKDF (reference sequence). The CDR3 sequence is 12 residues long. The V end was cut by 8 bases, the J end by 6 bases, with 10 bases between. CDR3 DNA: TGTGCCACCCGCCAGTTCCCCGGGGAGCTGTTTTTT. This encodes CATRQFPGELFF. Filled out from reference TRBV15 and TRBJ2-2, the complete variable domain reads DAMVIQNPRYQVTQFGKPVTLSCSQTLNHNVMYWYQQKSSQAPKLLFHYYDKDFNNEADTPDNFQSRRPNTSFCFLDIRSPGLGDTAMYLCATRQFPGELFFGEGSRLTVL.

The rearrangement joins TRBV2 to TRBJ2-7; D possibly corresponds to TRBD1 (6 bases). CDR1 is SNHLY and CDR2 is FYNNEI in the germline V gene. CDR3 length: 13 residues. The V and J ends lost 8 bases and 6 bases respectively, with 17 bases between them. The CDR3 nucleotides are TGTGCCAGCCAGGGGTTATGGCGAACCGAGCAGTACTTC. Residues: CASQGLWRTEQYF.

The chain combines TRBV2 with TRBJ1-2; 9 nucleotides align to TRBD1. V lost 6 bases, J lost 7 bases, and 9 bases stayed unmatched. Germline lookup yields CDR1 SNHLY and CDR2 FYNNEI. This CDR3 region has 14 residues. The CDR3 region is CASSGDRAISGYTF. The CDR3 DNA follows: TGTGCCAGCAGCGGGGACAGGGCCATTTCTGGCTACACCTTC.

The rearrangement links TRBV6-5 to TRBJ2-5; maybe TRBD1 (6 bases). The CDR3 has 14 amino acids. Looked up from germline, CDR1 is MNHEY and CDR2 is SVGAGI. Deletions cut 4 bases from V and 5 bases from J, with 14 bases between. CDR3 coding DNA: TGTGCCAGCAGTTGGGGGCGGGTTTACGAGACCCAGTACTTC. Its protein product is CASSWGRVYETQYF.

The chain joins TRBV5-6 to TRBJ2-4; possibly TRBD2 for D (6 bases). Trimming removed 4 bases from V and 0 bases from J, with 14 bases in between. Germline V gives CDR1 SGHDT, CDR2 YYEEEE. The CDR3 spans 16 residues. CDR3 loop: CASSPLAGLAKNIQYF. Written as DNA, the CDR3 is TGTGCCAGCAGCCCCCTCGCGGGGCTAGCCAAAAACATTCAGTACTTC.

The chain recombines TRBV9 with TRBJ1-6, with a possible D match to TRBD1 (5 bases). V dropped 0 bases and J dropped 8 bases, with 9 bases sitting between them. CDR3 size: 14 residues. Germline values: CDR1 SGDLS, CDR2 YYNGEE. CDR3 coding DNA: TGTGCCAGCAGCGTAGAGGGGTTTGATTCACCCCTCCACTTT. Its translation is CASSVEGFDSPLHF.

V usage is TRBV15 and J usage is TRBJ1-6; D possibly corresponds to TRBD1 (5 bases). CDR1 LNHNV and CDR2 YYDKDF come from the germline V gene (reference sequence). The germline V and J ends were trimmed by 7 bases and 4 bases, with 20 bases remaining between them. The CDR3 runs 17 residues. The CDR3 DNA sequence: TGTGCCACCACCTCTCGGGGGTCTCCCAAATATAATTCACCCCTCCACTTT. This encodes CATTSRGSPKYNSPLHF.

The chain employs TRBV7-8 and TRBJ2-1, with TRBD2 identical over 8 bases. V lost 0 bases and J lost 7; bases outside the gene matches: 8. The germline gives CDR1 SGHVS, CDR2 FQNEAQ. The CDR3 covers 16 residues. The CDR3 region has the DNA TGTGCCAGCAGCTTAGCGAACGGGGGGGTTATGAATGAGCAGTTCTTC. This gives the protein CASSLANGGVMNEQFF.

This chain joins TRBV7-3 and TRBJ2-7; no reliable D call. The CDR3 has 14 amino acids. Germline V gene data show CDR1 as SGHTA and CDR2 as FQGTGA. V dropped 2 bases and J dropped 1 base, with 9 bases sitting between them. The CDR3 reads CASSLVGRSYEQYF. The CDR3 DNA sequence: TGTGCCAGCAGCTTAGTGGGCAGATCCTACGAGCAGTACTTC.

This sequence joins TRBV9 and TRBJ2-7; the match to TRBD2 covers 14 bases. This CDR3 is 16 amino acids long. Trimming removed 3 bases from V and 2 bases from J; junction bases left unmatched: 4. The germline V gene encodes CDR1 SGDLS and CDR2 YYNGEE. CDR3 DNA sequence: TGTGCCAGCAGCGCGAGGACTAGCGGGGGGACCTACGAGCAGTACTTC. Translated, it gives CASSARTSGGTYEQYF.

The chain employs TRBV14 and TRBJ1-1; D remains unclear. V was cut by 2 bases and J by 0 bases, with 10 bases left in between. Germline lookup yields CDR1 SGHDN and CDR2 FVKESK. The CDR3 is 15 residues long. The CDR3 protein is CASSQLSGMNTEAFF. CDR3 bases: TGTGCCAGCAGCCAACTGAGCGGTATGAACACTGAAGCTTTCTTT.

This clone was found once. V gene TRBV28 combines with J gene TRBJ2-7, with 10 bases identical to TRBD2. The CDR3 is 18 residues long. After removal of 4 bases from V and 2 bases from J, the junction contained 14 bases not matched to a gene. Germline V gene sequence: CDR1 MDHEN, CDR2 SYDVKM. As DNA, the CDR3 is TGTGCCAGCAGTTCAATTCAGCGGGGGGGCCGTCGAACCTACGAGCAGTACTTC. Its protein product is CASSSIQRGGRRTYEQYF.

Details on this clone: Other DNA sequences within the sample encode an identical CDR3. J is TRBJ1-5 and V is TRBV2, with D hard to call. The CDR3 runs 13 residues. Germline lookup yields CDR1 SNHLY and CDR2 FYNNEI. With 6 bases removed from V and 0 bases from J, the gap between germline ends came to 6 bases. CDR3 sequence: CASRGYSNQPQHF. For the CDR3, the DNA is TGTGCCAGCAGGGGTTATAGCAATCAGCCCCAGCATTTT.

V and J are TRBV10-2 and TRBJ2-4, with 8 bases identical to TRBD2. CDR3 length equals 15 residues. The ends lost 3 bases at V and 5 bases at J; junction bases unmatched: 6. CDR1 is WSHSY and CDR2 is SAAADI in the germline V gene. As DNA, the CDR3 is TGCGCCAGCAGTGATTTGGCGGGGGGACAAAACATTCAGTACTTC. Its translation: CASSDLAGGQNIQYF.

The rearrangement joins TRBV27 to TRBJ1-2, with D unresolved. The V gene lost 9 bases and the J gene lost 8 bases, with 22 bases spanning the gap. The germline gives CDR1 MNHEY, CDR2 SMNVEV (reference sequence). CDR3 length: 14 residues. CDR3 in DNA: TGTGCCAGTCATACGACCGGCCTCCCGGGAGGCTACACCTTC. Its protein is CASHTTGLPGGYTF.

This clone appeared once. V is TRBV5-1 and J is TRBJ2-7; D may match TRBD1 or TRBD2 (5 bases each). Trimming removed 4 bases from V and 5 bases from J, with 13 bases in between. Germline CDR1 SGHRS, CDR2 YFSETQ. This CDR3 has 13 residues. This CDR3 is CASSPGTTDEQYF. Written as DNA, the CDR3 is TGCGCCAGCAGCCCCGGGACCACTGACGAGCAGTACTTC.

The V gene is TRBV5-1, the J gene TRBJ2-7; the match to TRBD2 covers 11 bases. The V gene's germline CDR1 is SGHRS and CDR2 YFSETQ. V shed 4 bases and J 6 bases; nucleotides not matched to a gene: 9. This CDR3 comprises 15 residues. For the CDR3, the DNA is TGCGCCAGCAGCACACTAGCGGGGGACTCCAGCGAGCAGTACTTC. Residues: CASSTLAGDSSEQYF.

The chain recombines TRBV5-1 with TRBJ1-1; D is unclear. This CDR3 contains 16 residues. The germline V gene has CDR1 SGHRS and CDR2 YFSETQ. Trimming left V 1 base short and J 0 bases short, with 13 bases between. In DNA, the CDR3 is TGCGCCAGCAGCTTGACAGCACAGATTCTGAACACTGAAGCTTTCTTT. It codes for CASSLTAQILNTEAFF. Supplemented by reference TRBV5-1 and TRBJ1-1, the full variable domain reads KAGVTQTPRYLIKTRGQQVTLSCSPISGHRSVSWYQQTPGQGLQFLFEYFSETQRNKGNFPGRFSGRQFSNSRSEMNVSTLELGDSALYLCASSLTAQILNTEAFFGQGTRLTVV.

The chain recombines TRBV14 with TRBJ1-1; 7 bases are shared with TRBD1. The length of the CDR3 is 13 residues. The germline V gene has CDR1 SGHDN and CDR2 FVKESK. The V gene end was trimmed by 4 bases and the J gene end by 7 bases; junction bases not matched to a gene: 6. The CDR3 bases are TGTGCCAGCAGCCTAGACAGGGAAAATGAAGCTTTCTTT. It is translated as CASSLDRENEAFF.

Here the CDR3 reads CASSIRKSEGSYNSPLHF. In DNA, the CDR3 is TGTGCCAGTAGTATTCGGAAGAGCGAGGGCTCCTATAATTCACCCCTCCACTTT. The V call is TRBV19, the J call TRBJ1-6; no clear D gene. V lost 3 bases and J 0 bases, leaving 15 bases between the germline ends. Germline V gene data show CDR1 as LNHDA and CDR2 as SQIVND (reference sequence). This CDR3 spans 18 amino acids. The entire variable domain, with the rest obtained from reference TRBV19 and TRBJ1-6, is as follows: DGGITQSPKYLFRKEGQNVTLSCEQNLNHDAMYWYRQDPGQGLRLIYYSQIVNDFQKGDIAEGYSVSREKKESFPLTVTSAQKNPTAFYLCASSIRKSEGSYNSPLHFGNGTRLTVT.

This rearrangement joins TRBV30 to TRBJ1-2, with 7 positions matching TRBD1. The CDR3 length is 13 residues. With V trimmed by 6 bases and J by 4 bases, 8 bases remained unmatched. Per the germline V gene, CDR1 is GTSNPN and CDR2 is SVGIG (reference sequence). The CDR3 DNA reads as TGTGCCTGTTCCTCGAGGACAGGCTATGGCTACACCTTC. This translates into CACSSRTGYGYTF.

The rearrangement uses TRBV5-1 and TRBJ1-3, with D maybe TRBD1 (5 bases). There are 15 residues in the CDR3. CDR1 is SGHRS, CDR2 YFSETQ, per germline. Trimming shortened V by 5 bases and J by 3 bases, and 15 bases separated the two germline ends. The CDR3 region is CASREGSPDGNTIYF. For the CDR3, the DNA is TGCGCCAGCAGGGAGGGGTCTCCGGATGGAAACACCATATATTTT. Complete variable domain (other parts from reference TRBV5-1 and TRBJ1-3): KAGVTQTPRYLIKTRGQQVTLSCSPISGHRSVSWYQQTPGQGLQFLFEYFSETQRNKGNFPGRFSGRQFSNSRSEMNVSTLELGDSALYLCASREGSPDGNTIYFGEGSWLTVV.

In nucleotides, the CDR3 is TGTGCCAGCAGTTACCAGCGGGGGCAGCCCCAGCATTTT. Translating it yields CASSYQRGQPQHF. The chain links TRBV6-5 to TRBJ1-5, with a tentative D call TRBD1 (5 bases). Trimming shortened V by 2 bases and J by 7 bases, and 9 bases separated the two germline ends. The CDR3 is 13 amino acids. Germline V gene sequence: CDR1 MNHEY, CDR2 SVGAGI.